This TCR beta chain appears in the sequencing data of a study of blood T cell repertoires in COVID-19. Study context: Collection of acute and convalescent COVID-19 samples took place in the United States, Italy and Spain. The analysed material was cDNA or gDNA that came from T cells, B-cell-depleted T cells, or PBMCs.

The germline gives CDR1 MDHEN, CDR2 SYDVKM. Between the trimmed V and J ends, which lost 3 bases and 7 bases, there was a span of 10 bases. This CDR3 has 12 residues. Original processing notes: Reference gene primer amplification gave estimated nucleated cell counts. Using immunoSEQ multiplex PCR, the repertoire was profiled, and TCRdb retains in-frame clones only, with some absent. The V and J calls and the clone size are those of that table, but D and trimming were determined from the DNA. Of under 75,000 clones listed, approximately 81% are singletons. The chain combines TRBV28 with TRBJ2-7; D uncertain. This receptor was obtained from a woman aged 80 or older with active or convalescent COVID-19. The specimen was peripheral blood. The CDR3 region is CASSLGLMEQYF. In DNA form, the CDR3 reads TGTGCCAGCAGTTTGGGCCTCATGGAGCAGTACTTC. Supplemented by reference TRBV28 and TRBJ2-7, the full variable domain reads DVKVTQSSRYLVKRTGEKVFLECVQDMDHENMFWYRQDPGLGLRLIYFSYDVKMKEKGDIPEGYSVSREKKERFSLILESASTNQTSMYLCASSLGLMEQYFGPGTRLTVT.